Below are 28 T cell receptor beta chains sequenced from a single sample in a study of cytomegalovirus exposure and HLA in healthy donors. The PCR ran on 60 Vbeta and 13 Jbeta primers. Method: immunoSEQ multiplex PCR; TCRdb's copy keeps in-frame clones and lacks some. The profile shows some 98,000 clones, about 81% of them singletons. Sequencing was performed on PBMCs. The receptors come from a man in his forties in good health and CMV-seronegative.

This clone was seen a single time. V is TRBV27 and J is TRBJ2-3; D remains ambiguous. There are 17 residues in the CDR3. V lost 2 bases and J 4 bases, leaving 19 bases between the germline ends. The germline V gene encodes CDR1 MNHEY and CDR2 SMNVEV (reference sequence). CDR3 sequence: CASSLDPPHLGADTQYF. CDR3 sequence (DNA): TGTGCCAGCAGTTTAGATCCCCCCCACTTGGGCGCAGATACGCAGTATTTT.

CDR3 sequence (DNA): TGTGCCAGCAGCGCGAGTATACAGGGGGATGGCACTGAAGCTTTCTTT. Translation: CASSASIQGDGTEAFF. This chain connects TRBV9 to TRBJ1-1; the match to TRBD1 covers 8 bases. Trimming took 3 bases from V and 4 from J; bases not matched to a gene: 11. This CDR3 contains 16 residues. The germline V gene has CDR1 SGDLS and CDR2 YYNGEE.

This clone was picked up one time. The V call is TRBV2, the J call TRBJ2-7; 7 bases align to TRBD1. Germline CDR1 is SNHLY and CDR2 is FYNNEI. V lost 4 bases to trimming and J lost 2 bases; unmatched junction nucleotides: 2. CDR3 length: 13 residues. This CDR3 reads CASSGDSTYEQYF. As DNA, the CDR3 is TGTGCCAGCAGTGGGGACAGTACCTACGAGCAGTACTTC.

The J gene is TRBJ2-1, the V gene TRBV14; TRBD1 matches at 9 bases. Per germline, CDR1 SGHDN and CDR2 FVKESK. This CDR3 spans 16 amino acids. Trimming at V came to 2 bases and at J to 6 bases, leaving 8 bases not matched to a gene. The CDR3 DNA is TGTGCCAGCAGCCAATTTGACAGGGGGTTTTTCAATGAGCAGTTCTTC. Translated, it gives CASSQFDRGFFNEQFF. Full variable domain (remainder filled in from reference TRBV14 and TRBJ2-1): EAGVTQFPSHSVIEKGQTVTLRCDPISGHDNLYWYRRVMGKEIKFLLHFVKESKQDESGMPNNRFLAERTGGTYSTLKVQPAELEDSGVYFCASSQFDRGFFNEQFFGPGTRLTVL.

The chain combines TRBV7-9 with TRBJ2-3; tentatively, D is TRBD1 (6 bases). Deletions cut 8 bases from V and 2 bases from J, with 14 bases between. The germline V gene has CDR1 SEHNR and CDR2 FQNEAQ (reference sequence). The length of the CDR3 is 14 residues. The CDR3 here is CASLGTLFTDTQYF. The DNA of the CDR3 is TGTGCCAGCCTCGGGACACTATTCACAGATACGCAGTATTTT.

CDR3 protein: CASSTTAGRVVYNEQFF. CDR3 nucleotides: TGTGCCAGCAGCACGACAGCTGGCCGGGTGGTATACAATGAGCAGTTCTTC. The J gene is TRBJ2-1, the V gene TRBV5-6; tentatively, D is TRBD1 (5 bases). The CDR3 loop spans 17 amino acids. CDR1 and CDR2 from the germline V gene are SGHDT and YYEEEE. V gave up 4 bases and J gave up 4 bases, with 21 bases separating them. Full variable domain (outside the CDR3, taken from reference TRBV5-6 and TRBJ2-1): DAGVTQSPTHLIKTRGQQVTLRCSPKSGHDTVSWYQQALGQGPQFIFQYYEEEERQRGNFPDRFSGHQFPNYSSELNVNALLLGDSALYLCASSTTAGRVVYNEQFFGPGTRLTVL.

The rearrangement joins TRBV5-6 to TRBJ1-1, with a tentative D call TRBD1 (6 bases). Germline lookup yields CDR1 SGHDT and CDR2 YYEEEE. The CDR3 runs to 16 residues. V was shortened by 4 bases and J by 0 bases, with 16 bases between the two germline ends. CDR3 nucleotides: TGTGCCAGCAGCCCGGGGGGGGGCGCAATGAACACTGAAGCTTTCTTT. Residues: CASSPGGGAMNTEAFF.

The CDR3 sequence is CASSDGLAGADTQYF. The DNA of the CDR3 is TGCGCCAGCAGTGACGGGCTAGCGGGGGCAGATACGCAGTATTTT. The V call is TRBV10-1, the J call TRBJ2-3; 10 bases match TRBD2. The trim removed 3 bases at V and 4 bases at J, leaving 4 bases unmatched. The CDR3 has 15 amino acids. Germline CDR1 reads WNHNN; CDR2 reads SYGVQD (reference sequence).

The chain has TRBV19 and TRBJ1-3; D might be TRBD1 (6 bases). V was shortened by 7 bases and J by 0 bases, with 22 bases between the two germline ends. Per germline, CDR1 LNHDA and CDR2 SQIVND (reference sequence). The CDR3 is made up of 18 amino acids. Here the CDR3 reads CASTPRDTAIISGNTIYF. In nucleotides, the CDR3 is TGTGCCAGTACCCCTCGGGACACAGCTATTATCTCTGGAAACACCATATATTTT.

The rearrangement links TRBV5-1 to TRBJ2-2; D possibly corresponds to TRBD2 (6 bases). V lost 3 bases to trimming and J lost 8 bases, with 8 bases between them. Germline lookup yields CDR1 SGHRS and CDR2 YFSETQ. This CDR3 is built from 12 residues. The CDR3, as DNA: TGCGCCAGCAGCTGGGAGGAAGGGGAGCTGTTTTTT. It yields the protein CASSWEEGELFF.

The rearrangement links TRBV6-5 to TRBJ1-2, with D possibly TRBD1 on 5 matching bases. The CDR3 has 13 amino acids. Germline V lookup: CDR1 MNHEY, CDR2 SVGAGI. Trimming stripped 6 bases from V and 2 bases from J, with 10 bases between. In DNA, the CDR3 is TGTGCCAGCAGATTAGGGGCGAACTATGGCTACACCTTC. Protein sequence: CASRLGANYGYTF.

V gene TRBV27 combines with J gene TRBJ2-7, with a weak D call TRBD2 (6 bases). This CDR3 spans 16 amino acids. The germline CDR1 and CDR2 sequences are MNHEY and SMNVEV (reference sequence). Deletions cut 2 bases from V and 4 bases from J, with 18 bases between. The CDR3 region is CASSLEFREAAYEQYF. The CDR3, as DNA: TGTGCCAGCAGTTTAGAGTTCAGGGAGGCGGCATACGAGCAGTACTTC.

The chain uses TRBV5-5 and TRBJ2-6; 9 nucleotides match TRBD1. Per the germline V gene, CDR1 is SGHKS and CDR2 is YYEKEE (reference sequence). This CDR3 is built from 18 residues. With 0 bases clipped from V and 1 base from J, the junction kept 5 bases outside the gene matches. The CDR3 DNA reads as TGTGCCAGCAGCTTGGGTTGGGACAGGGCATCTGGGGCCAACGTCCTGACTTTC. It is translated as CASSLGWDRASGANVLTF.

The V and J genes are TRBV6-1 and TRBJ1-1, with unresolved D. This CDR3 region has 15 residues. The V gene's germline CDR1 is MNHNS and CDR2 SASEGT. The V and J ends lost 6 bases and 1 base respectively, with 15 bases between them. The CDR3 DNA sequence: TGTGCCAGCAGGACTAGAACAGAGGGGAACACTGAAGCTTTCTTT. Translating gives CASRTRTEGNTEAFF.

Concerning this clone: This specimen includes other DNA sequences encoding the same CDR3. This sequence joins TRBV6-5 and TRBJ2-3, with TRBD2 matching 11 bases. Germline V lookup: CDR1 MNHEY, CDR2 SVGAGI. V shed 2 bases, J shed 3 bases, and the junction held 1 base outside the gene matches. The CDR3 covers 15 residues. The CDR3 DNA is TGTGCCAGCAGTTACCTAGCGGGGGGTACAGATACGCAGTATTTT. It codes for CASSYLAGGTDTQYF.

The J gene is TRBJ2-7, the V gene TRBV29-1, with 10 bases matching TRBD1. In germline, CDR1 is SQVTM, CDR2 ANQGSEA. The CDR3 has 14 amino acids. With 1 base clipped from V and 3 bases from J, the junction kept 3 bases outside the gene matches. The CDR3 sequence: CSVEARDRGYEQYF. The CDR3 DNA is TGCAGCGTTGAAGCCCGGGACAGGGGCTACGAGCAGTACTTC.

Details on this clone: This likely comes from a read error, as the CDR3 has no conserved phenylalanine or tryptophan at its end. It is unclear where the CDR3 begins or ends on the DNA, so no DNA is shown, and the CDR3 is as TCRdb lists it. The chain employs TRBV21-1 and TRBJ1-2. TRBV21-1 is shown as a pseudogene. The CDR3 spans 16 residues, counting both ends. CDR3: CASSREWRDTNYGYTY.

The chain combines TRBV11-2 with TRBJ1-2; TRBD1 matches at 8 bases. CDR3 size: 11 residues. Losses at the gene ends were 5 bases for V and 11 bases for J; bases not matched to a gene: 4. Germline CDR1 reads SGHAT; CDR2 reads FQNNGV. The CDR3 reads CASSPGGRYTF. The DNA for the CDR3 is TGTGCCAGCAGCCCAGGGGGCCGGTACACCTTC.

In this sample, this clone turned up a few times. One junction end disagrees with the germline gene, perhaps due to a read error. The chain couples TRBV9 to TRBJ2-6; D possibly corresponds to TRBD1 (5 bases). The CDR3 covers 15 residues. Germline V gene sequence: CDR1 SGDLS, CDR2 YYNGEE. The CDR3 DNA is TGTGCCAGCACCGTAGGGGCACTTGGGGCCAACGTCCTGACTTTC. Protein: CASTVGALGANVLTF.

This clone is a singleton in its sample. The CDR3 spells CASIQGGLVGNQPQHF. The CDR3 region has the DNA TGTGCCAGTATCCAGGGGGGACTAGTAGGCAATCAGCCCCAGCATTTT. The chain employs TRBV19 and TRBJ1-5, with 7 bases that match TRBD1. The V gene's germline CDR1 is LNHDA and CDR2 SQIVND (reference sequence). V dropped 7 bases and J dropped 2; count of bases not matched to a gene: 11. The CDR3 runs to 16 residues.

In its sample, this clone was seen once. The CDR3 DNA reads as TGTGCCAGCAGCTTGGGGACAGACCCTAGCACAGATACGCAGTATTTT. It yields the protein CASSLGTDPSTDTQYF. V usage is TRBV5-4 and J usage is TRBJ2-3, with TRBD1 as a possible D gene (6 bases). Germline V lookup: CDR1 SGHNT, CDR2 YYREEE (reference sequence). V lost 0 bases to trimming and J lost 0 bases, with 11 bases between them. The CDR3 is 16 amino acids.

In its sample, this clone was seen a few times. V gene TRBV7-3 combines with J gene TRBJ2-1; the D gene is possibly TRBD1 (6 bases). Germline CDR1 and CDR2: SGHTA and FQGTGA. V was clipped by 5 bases and J by 0 bases, with 14 bases between them. The CDR3 runs 16 residues. CDR3 in amino acids: CASSKRTAASYNEQFF. The CDR3 nucleotides are TGTGCCAGCAGCAAAAGGACAGCGGCCTCCTACAATGAGCAGTTCTTC.

The genes are TRBV6-4 and TRBJ1-6, with D possibly TRBD1 on 6 matching bases. The germline V gene has CDR1 MRHNA and CDR2 SNTAGT. V lost 3 bases, J lost 7 bases, and 7 bases lay in between. This CDR3 contains 13 residues. The CDR3 DNA reads as TGTGCCAGCAGTGAAACAGGGAATTCACCCCTCCACTTT. It codes for CASSETGNSPLHF.

The gene calls are TRBV10-3 and TRBJ1-1, with D perhaps matching TRBD1 (6 bases). The V end lost 4 bases, the J end lost 4 bases, and 10 bases lay between the germline ends. Germline assignment: CDR1 ENHRY and CDR2 SYGVKD. This CDR3 is 13 amino acids long. The CDR3 DNA sequence: TGTGCCATCAGTGCCAGGGGTGGCACTGAAGCTTTCTTT. It specifies CAISARGGTEAFF.

The chain is built from TRBV25-1 and TRBJ1-2; D possibly corresponds to TRBD1 (6 bases). V was clipped by 2 bases and J by 7 bases, with 14 bases between them. Germline CDR1 MGHDK, CDR2 SYGVNS. CDR3 length equals 14 residues. DNA of the CDR3: TGTGCCAGCAGTGAAGGCGACAGGCTCGGTGGCTACACCTTC. Translating gives CASSEGDRLGGYTF.

The rearrangement uses TRBV7-2 and TRBJ1-2, with D hard to call. This CDR3 has 15 amino acids. V was trimmed by 5 bases and J by 4 bases, leaving 17 bases between them. The germline gives CDR1 SGHTA, CDR2 FQGNSA. DNA for the CDR3: TGTGCCAGCAGCCCATGGACTGAGGCCATCTATGGCTACACCTTC. Translating it yields CASSPWTEAIYGYTF.

DNA for the CDR3: TGTGCCAGCAGCTTAGCGGGAGGAGAGACCCAGTACTTC. This sequence encodes CASSLAGGETQYF. The V and J genes are TRBV7-2 and TRBJ2-5; weak D call: TRBD2 (6 bases). Deletions cut 0 bases from V and 4 bases from J, with 6 bases between. Germline V gives CDR1 SGHTA, CDR2 FQGNSA. There are 13 residues in the CDR3.

V usage is TRBV10-3 and J usage is TRBJ1-2, with TRBD1 as a possible D gene (5 bases). The CDR3 is 14 residues long. The V end was cut by 5 bases, the J end by 6 bases, with 16 bases between. Per germline, CDR1 ENHRY and CDR2 SYGVKD. CDR3 DNA sequence: TGTGCCATCAGTAGAACGGGGGAAGTTGATGGCTACACCTTC. Residues: CAISRTGEVDGYTF.